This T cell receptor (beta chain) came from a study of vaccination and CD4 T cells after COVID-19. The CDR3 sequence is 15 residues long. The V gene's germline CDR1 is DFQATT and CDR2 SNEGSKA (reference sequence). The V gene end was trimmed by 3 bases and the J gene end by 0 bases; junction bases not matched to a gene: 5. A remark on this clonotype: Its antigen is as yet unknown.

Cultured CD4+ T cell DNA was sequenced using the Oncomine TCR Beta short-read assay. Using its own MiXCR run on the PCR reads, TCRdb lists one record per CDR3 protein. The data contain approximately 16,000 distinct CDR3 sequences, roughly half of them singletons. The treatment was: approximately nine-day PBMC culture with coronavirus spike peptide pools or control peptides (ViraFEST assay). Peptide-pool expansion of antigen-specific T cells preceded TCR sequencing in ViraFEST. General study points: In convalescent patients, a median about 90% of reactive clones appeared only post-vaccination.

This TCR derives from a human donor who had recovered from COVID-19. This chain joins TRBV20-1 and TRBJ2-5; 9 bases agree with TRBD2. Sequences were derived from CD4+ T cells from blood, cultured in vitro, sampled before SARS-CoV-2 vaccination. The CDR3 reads CSASGLAGYQETQYF. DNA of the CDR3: TGCAGTGCTAGCGGCCTAGCGGGATACCAAGAGACCCAGTACTTC.